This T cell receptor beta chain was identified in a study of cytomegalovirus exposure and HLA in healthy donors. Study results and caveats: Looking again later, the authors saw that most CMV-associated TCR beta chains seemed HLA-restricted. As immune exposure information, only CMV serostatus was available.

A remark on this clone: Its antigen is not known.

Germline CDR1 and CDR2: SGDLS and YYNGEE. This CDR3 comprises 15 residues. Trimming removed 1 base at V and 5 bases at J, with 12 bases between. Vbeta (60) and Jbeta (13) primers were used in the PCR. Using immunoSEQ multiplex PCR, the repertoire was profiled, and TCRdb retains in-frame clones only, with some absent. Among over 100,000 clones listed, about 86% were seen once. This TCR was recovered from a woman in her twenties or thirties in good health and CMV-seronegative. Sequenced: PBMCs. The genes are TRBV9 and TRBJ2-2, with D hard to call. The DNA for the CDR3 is TGTGCCAGCAGCGTATTGTCTTACGGGACCGGGGAGCTGTTTTTT. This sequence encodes CASSVLSYGTGELFF.